Below are 21 T cell receptor beta chains sequenced from a single sample in a study of T cell responses to AZD1222 COVID-19 vaccine. Sequencing was performed with immunoSEQ multiplex PCR; in TCRdb, only in-frame clones are kept and a portion is missing. The top ten hold 1.5% to 2% of the sample, which has some 190,000 clones, approximately 91% seen once. The input for sequencing was peripheral blood, taken 28 days after the second AZD1222 dose. The source is an adult who received the AZD1222 COVID-19 vaccine.

The chain carries TRBV4-3 and TRBJ2-7, with D perhaps matching TRBD1 (6 bases). Germline V gives CDR1 LGHNA, CDR2 YSLEER. V lost 0 bases and J lost 3, with 9 bases in between. This CDR3 has 14 residues. CDR3 amino acids: CASSQDVRGYEQYF. The CDR3 region has the DNA TGCGCCAGCAGCCAAGATGTCAGGGGCTACGAGCAGTACTTC.

The chain links TRBV6-5 to TRBJ2-7; no firm D call. CDR1 and CDR2 from the germline V gene are MNHEY and SVGAGI. The CDR3 spans 11 residues. Trimming cost V 6 bases and J 2 bases, with 5 bases left between them. The CDR3 sequence is CASRQAYEQYF. The CDR3 DNA sequence: TGTGCCAGCAGACAAGCCTACGAGCAGTACTTC.

The chain links TRBV30 to TRBJ2-7; 11 positions match TRBD1. The CDR3 runs 13 residues. Losses at the gene ends were 7 bases for V and 3 bases for J; bases not matched to a gene: 5. The germline CDR1 and CDR2 sequences are GTSNPN and SVGIG (reference sequence). The CDR3 coding sequence is TGTGCCTATCGGACAGGGGGCTTCTACGAGCAGTACTTC. It translates to CAYRTGGFYEQYF.

V and J are TRBV27 and TRBJ2-7, with D perhaps assigned TRBD1 or TRBD2 (6 bases each). V was clipped by 2 bases and J by 2 bases, with 16 bases between them. CDR3 length: 16 amino acids. Germline V CDR1 and CDR2: MNHEY, SMNVEV (reference sequence). The CDR3 spells CASSLAGPGATYEQYF. The CDR3 bases are TGTGCCAGCAGTTTAGCAGGTCCGGGGGCCACCTACGAGCAGTACTTC.

The CDR3 is CASSLGTSAQHF. The CDR3 bases are TGTGCCAGCAGCCTTGGGACTTCAGCCCAGCATTTT. The gene calls are TRBV6-5 and TRBJ1-5, with a weak D call TRBD1 (5 bases). CDR1 is MNHEY and CDR2 is SVGAGI in the germline V gene. With 6 bases removed from V and 11 bases from J, the gap between germline ends came to 14 bases. The CDR3 extends over 12 amino acids.

The J gene is TRBJ2-7, the V gene TRBV7-9, with TRBD1 matching over 8 bases. Germline-derived CDR1 and CDR2 are SEHNR and FQNEAQ (reference sequence). This CDR3 is built from 14 residues. V trimming: 5 bases; J trimming: 5 bases; junction bases outside the gene matches: 8. The CDR3 region has the DNA TGTGCCAGCAGCAGGCGACAGGGGCGGAACGAGCAGTACTTC. As protein: CASSRRQGRNEQYF.

This chain joins TRBV7-2 and TRBJ1-1; D not certain. The CDR3 contains 13 residues. CDR1 SGHTA and CDR2 FQGNSA come from the germline V gene. V lost 5 bases to trimming and J lost 2 bases, with 9 bases between them. CDR3: CASSRTENTEAFF. For the CDR3, the DNA is TGTGCCAGCAGCAGGACGGAAAACACTGAAGCTTTCTTT.

V and J are TRBV24-1 and TRBJ1-2, with TRBD1 matching 8 bases. CDR3 size: 12 residues. V lost 5 bases, J lost 7 bases, and 2 bases stayed unmatched. Germline V gene sequence: CDR1 KGHDR, CDR2 SFDVKD. The CDR3 DNA reads TGTGCCACCAGTGGTACAGGGGGTGGCTACACCTTC. This encodes CATSGTGGGYTF.

The chain uses TRBV6-5 and TRBJ1-5; a possible D gene is TRBD1 (6 bases). CDR3 size: 14 residues. Germline V lookup: CDR1 MNHEY, CDR2 SVGAGI. V lost 5 bases to trimming and J lost 11 bases, with 19 bases between them. For the CDR3, the DNA is TGTGCCAGCAGTCGACAGGCCCTCCACATGGCCCAGCATTTT. Protein product: CASSRQALHMAQHF.

This clone was recorded a few times. CDR3 protein: CAISPQGLGDTQYF. The CDR3 nucleotides read TGTGCCATCAGTCCACAGGGGTTGGGAGATACGCAGTATTTT. The V and J genes are TRBV10-3 and TRBJ2-3; 7 bases fit TRBD1. Germline CDR1 ENHRY, CDR2 SYGVKD. The V segment lost 5 bases and the J segment 5 bases; nucleotides outside the gene matches: 7. CDR3 length: 14 residues.

The V gene is TRBV27, the J gene TRBJ1-1; D remains unclear. The germline gives CDR1 MNHEY, CDR2 SMNVEV (reference sequence). The ends were cut back, 2 bases at V and 4 bases at J, with 17 bases in the middle. This CDR3 spans 16 amino acids. The CDR3 coding sequence is TGTGCCAGCAGTTTAGTCGGCCCTAGGGCGACCACTGAAGCTTTCTTT. Translation gives CASSLVGPRATTEAFF.

About this clone: Within the sample, other DNA sequences also encode this same CDR3. V gene TRBV5-1 combines with J gene TRBJ2-2; D perhaps matches TRBD2 (6 bases). Germline V CDR1 and CDR2: SGHRS, YFSETQ. This CDR3 comprises 15 residues. The germline V and J ends were trimmed by 0 bases and 5 bases, with 11 bases remaining between them. The CDR3: CASSLAQGGTGELFF. The DNA for the CDR3 is TGCGCCAGCAGCTTGGCCCAGGGAGGAACCGGGGAGCTGTTTTTT.

This chain joins TRBV19 and TRBJ1-1; possible D gene TRBD1, 6 bases. Germline V CDR1 and CDR2: LNHDA, SQIVND (reference sequence). Trimming cost V 5 bases and J 11 bases, with 24 bases left between them. The CDR3 is 15 residues long. CDR3 bases: TGTGCCAGTAGTCTACAAGGAACTAACAGGGAATCGGCTTTCTTT. Its translation: CASSLQGTNRESAFF.

V usage is TRBV29-1 and J usage is TRBJ1-2, with D perhaps TRBD1 (6 bases). CDR1 and CDR2 (germline): SQVTM, ANQGSEA. The V and J ends lost 2 bases and 4 bases respectively, with 8 bases between them. This CDR3 has 12 residues. The CDR3: CSVERGAYGYTF. The CDR3 DNA reads as TGCAGCGTTGAAAGGGGGGCCTATGGCTACACCTTC.

This CDR3 reads CASTLNPGTPNEKLFF. As DNA, the CDR3 is TGTGCCAGCACCCTAAACCCCGGGACACCGAATGAAAAACTGTTTTTT. The rearrangement uses TRBV27 and TRBJ1-4, with TRBD1 as a possible D gene (6 bases). This CDR3 region has 16 residues. Germline V lookup: CDR1 MNHEY, CDR2 SMNVEV (reference sequence). V was shortened by 7 bases and J by 5 bases, with 20 bases between the two germline ends.

The chain employs TRBV7-3 and TRBJ1-6, with D possibly TRBD1 on 5 matching bases. Germline assignment: CDR1 SGHTA and CDR2 FQGTGA. V lost 3 bases and J lost 7, with 7 bases in between. The CDR3 has 13 residues. The DNA for the CDR3 is TGTGCCAGCAGCTTGGGGCGGAATTCACCCCTCCACTTT. As protein: CASSLGRNSPLHF.

This chain links TRBV7-3 with TRBJ2-1, with 8 nucleotides matching TRBD2. V shed 2 bases and J 1 base; nucleotides not matched to a gene: 16. Germline V gives CDR1 SGHTA, CDR2 FQGTGA. The CDR3 runs 20 residues. The CDR3 region is CASSLGGAGLGGISYNEQFF. The CDR3 region has the DNA TGTGCCAGCAGCTTAGGTGGGGCGGGACTAGGGGGTATATCCTACAATGAGCAGTTCTTC. The full variable domain, rest sourced from reference TRBV7-3 and TRBJ2-1, is GAGVSQTPSNKVTEKGKYVELRCDPISGHTALYWYRQSLGQGPEFLIYFQGTGAADDSGLPNDRFFAVRPEGSVSTLKIQRTERGDSAVYLCASSLGGAGLGGISYNEQFFGPGTRLTVL.

The V call is TRBV5-4, the J call TRBJ2-3; the match to TRBD2 covers 9 bases. J was trimmed by 6 bases and V by 2 bases; bases with no gene match: 7. CDR1 is SGHNT and CDR2 is YYREEE in the germline V gene (reference sequence). The length of the CDR3 is 15 residues. The CDR3 protein is CASSFSGRGGDTQYF. The CDR3, as DNA: TGTGCCAGCAGCTTTAGCGGGAGAGGCGGGGATACGCAGTATTTT.

The V and J genes are TRBV10-1 and TRBJ1-1; D is perhaps TRBD1 (6 bases). The CDR3 has 16 residues. CDR1 and CDR2 from the germline V gene are WNHNN and SYGVQD (reference sequence). Trimming took off 2 bases at V and 2 bases at J, with 15 bases between the two ends. The DNA of the CDR3 is TGCGCCAGCAGTGAGAGCTGGACAGATAATAACACTGAAGCTTTCTTT. Its translation: CASSESWTDNNTEAFF.

The V gene is TRBV29-1, the J gene TRBJ2-1, with 7 bases aligning to TRBD2. The ends lost 6 bases at V and 5 bases at J; junction bases unmatched: 1. This CDR3 has 11 amino acids. Germline V CDR1 and CDR2: SQVTM, ANQGSEA. Written as DNA, the CDR3 is TGCAGCGTCGGACTAGACAATGAGCAGTTCTTC. As protein: CSVGLDNEQFF.

The V gene is TRBV5-1, the J gene TRBJ1-1, with D hard to call. V lost 0 bases and J 6 bases, leaving 12 bases between the germline ends. Germline values: CDR1 SGHRS, CDR2 YFSETQ. The CDR3 covers 14 residues. DNA of the CDR3: TGCGCCAGCAGCTTGGCTACGGAATTTTCTGAAGCTTTCTTT. Its translation is CASSLATEFSEAFF. The full variable domain, with the rest looked up from reference TRBV5-1 and TRBJ1-1, is KAGVTQTPRYLIKTRGQQVTLSCSPISGHRSVSWYQQTPGQGLQFLFEYFSETQRNKGNFPGRFSGRQFSNSRSEMNVSTLELGDSALYLCASSLATEFSEAFFGQGTRLTVV.